This T cell receptor beta chain comes out of a study of shared clonotypes between healthy human individuals. Overall study findings and caveats: Genetic and exposure-history diversity was limited by the small donor number.

As regards this clone: Its target is unknown.

The V end lost 4 bases, the J end lost 0 bases, and 16 bases lay between the germline ends. Germline V gene sequence: CDR1 SGHVS, CDR2 FNYEAQ. The CDR3 contains 16 residues. The naive CD8 subset, CD45RO-negative cells positively selected for CCR7, excluded terminally differentiated effector memory CD45RA+ cells. Sequenced by immunoSEQ multiplex PCR; TCRdb stores in-frame clones only, minus some. The sample consists of about 2.1 million clones, 85% to 95% of them appearing once. Sequenced input: naive CD8+ T cells from PBMCs. The V and J genes are TRBV7-6 and TRBJ2-7; D might be TRBD1 or TRBD2, each matching 5 bases. This clonotype originated in a man between 18 and 35 years old in good health. Some clones in this sample may be carry-over from other donors' samples. The CDR3 DNA follows: TGTGCCAGCAGCTACAACCGGGACGTAAACTCCTACGAGCAGTACTTC. Encoded protein: CASSYNRDVNSYEQYF. The complete variable domain, with remaining parts taken from reference TRBV7-6 and TRBJ2-7, reads GAGVSQSPRYKVTKRGQDVALRCDPISGHVSLYWYRQALGQGPEFLTYFNYEAQQDKSGLPNDRFSAERPEGSISTLTIQRTEQRDSAMYRCASSYNRDVNSYEQYFGPGTRLTVT.